These 27 T cell receptor beta chains were sequenced from one sample in a study of shared clonotypes between healthy human individuals (dated by TCRdb to about 2020). Library creation used the immunoSEQ multiplex PCR assay. Not all clones reach the TCRdb copy of this immuneACCESS table, which keeps in-frame sequences only. Checked studies attribute under half of the gap to unresolved V genes and leave the rest unexplained. A total of some 1,600,000 clones appear in this sample, approximately 98% of them only once. Roughly 0.45% of the sample belongs to the ten largest clones. The specimen sequenced was naive CD4+ T cells sorted from blood. Sample cell subset or site, as interpreted from the label and publication: CD45RA+ positively selected. These receptors came from a man in his thirties or forties in good health.

The chain links TRBV6-5 to TRBJ2-7, with TRBD2 as a possible D gene (6 bases). CDR3 length: 16 amino acids. The germline V and J ends were trimmed by 0 bases and 2 bases, with 14 bases remaining between them. CDR1 and CDR2 (germline): MNHEY, SVGAGI. CDR3 sequence: CASSYSRDGRAYEQYF. CDR3 nucleotides: TGTGCCAGCAGTTACTCGAGGGACGGGAGAGCCTACGAGCAGTACTTC.

This sequence joins TRBV7-2 and TRBJ2-5, with 8 bases identical to TRBD2. This CDR3 spans 16 amino acids. The J segment lost 5 bases and the V segment lost 5 bases, leaving 13 bases of the junction unmatched. The germline gives CDR1 SGHTA, CDR2 FQGNSA. CDR3 loop: CASSLSFGGRFETQYF. CDR3 coding DNA: TGTGCCAGCAGCCTGTCGTTTGGCGGGAGGTTTGAGACCCAGTACTTC.

The CDR3 loop reads CASLQGATGELFF. The CDR3 nucleotides read TGTGCCAGCCTACAGGGTGCCACCGGGGAGCTGTTTTTT. J is TRBJ2-2 and V is TRBV6-6, with D possibly TRBD1 on 6 matching bases. Between the trimmed V and J ends, which lost 8 bases and 4 bases, there was a span of 11 bases. CDR1 is MNHNY and CDR2 is SVGAGI in the germline V gene (reference sequence). CDR3 size: 13 residues.

CDR3 sequence reads: CAMSDRNNEQFF. For the CDR3, the DNA is TGTGCCATGTCAGACAGAAACAATGAGCAGTTCTTC. V is TRBV7-8 and J is TRBJ2-1; D is perhaps TRBD1 (5 bases). Per the germline V gene, CDR1 is SGHVS and CDR2 is FQNEAQ. The V gene lost 10 bases and the J gene lost 5 bases, with 12 bases spanning the gap. The CDR3 runs 12 residues.

This clone appeared once. The chain employs TRBV11-2 and TRBJ2-1; D ambiguous. The CDR3 is 11 residues long. Trimming removed 5 bases from V and 9 bases from J, with 8 bases in between. CDR1 and CDR2 (germline): SGHAT, FQNNGV. For the CDR3, the DNA is TGTGCCAGCAGCGCGGAGACTGAGCAGTTCTTC. It yields the protein CASSAETEQFF.

The genes are TRBV6-4 and TRBJ1-1; tentative D call: TRBD1 (5 bases). CDR3 length: 15 amino acids. Per germline, CDR1 MRHNA and CDR2 SNTAGT. V lost 3 bases and J 3 bases, leaving 14 bases between the germline ends. The CDR3 nucleotides read TGTGCCAGCAGTGAGCGTTGGCAAGGGGACACTGAAGCTTTCTTT. Residues: CASSERWQGDTEAFF.

This clone was seen once. The chain has TRBV5-1 and TRBJ1-4, with a tentative D call TRBD1 (5 bases). V was shortened by 0 bases and J by 7 bases, with 13 bases between the two germline ends. This CDR3 contains 15 residues. The germline V gene has CDR1 SGHRS and CDR2 YFSETQ. The CDR3 reads CASSLVTGGGEKLFF. CDR3 bases: TGCGCCAGCAGCTTGGTCACAGGCGGTGGTGAAAAACTGTTTTTT. Looking up the rest from reference TRBV5-1 and TRBJ1-4 gives the full variable domain: KAGVTQTPRYLIKTRGQQVTLSCSPISGHRSVSWYQQTPGQGLQFLFEYFSETQRNKGNFPGRFSGRQFSNSRSEMNVSTLELGDSALYLCASSLVTGGGEKLFFGSGTQLSVL.

The gene calls are TRBV28 and TRBJ1-4, with TRBD1 identical over 8 bases. The junction had 11 bases not matched to a gene; V was cut back by 7 bases and J by 7 bases. Germline assignment: CDR1 MDHEN and CDR2 SYDVKM. This CDR3 comprises 15 residues. The CDR3 loop reads CASIPSTGGFEKLFF. The CDR3 region has the DNA TGTGCCAGCATCCCCAGTACAGGGGGTTTTGAAAAACTGTTTTTT.

This chain links TRBV4-1 with TRBJ2-2; TRBD2 agrees at 10 bases. Trimming cost V 1 base and J 2 bases; bases outside gene matches: 7. The CDR3 totals 18 residues. In germline, CDR1 is MGHRA, CDR2 YSYEKL. Here the CDR3 DNA reads TGCGCCAGCAGCCAAGGGTTGGGACTAGCGCCAAACACCGGGGAGCTGTTTTTT. It specifies CASSQGLGLAPNTGELFF.

The V gene is TRBV19, the J gene TRBJ2-7; tentatively, D is TRBD1 or TRBD2 (5 bases each). The germline V gene has CDR1 LNHDA and CDR2 SQIVND (reference sequence). The CDR3 runs 13 residues. V lost 4 bases, J lost 0 bases, and 7 bases lay in between. In nucleotides, the CDR3 is TGTGCCAGTAGTAGGGGGTTCTCCTACGAGCAGTACTTC. As protein: CASSRGFSYEQYF.

A remark on this clone: The same CDR3 can be traced to other DNA sequences in this sample. The J gene is TRBJ2-1, the V gene TRBV6-5; maybe TRBD1 (5 bases). Trimming stripped 6 bases from V and 4 bases from J, with 10 bases between. The CDR3 length is 13 residues. The germline CDR1 and CDR2 sequences are MNHEY and SVGAGI. The CDR3 DNA is TGTGCCAGCAGCCGAGACAGTTACAATGAGCAGTTCTTC. As protein: CASSRDSYNEQFF.

V gene TRBV27 combines with J gene TRBJ1-1, with D unclear. The germline V and J ends were trimmed by 3 bases and 6 bases, with 14 bases remaining between them. CDR1 MNHEY and CDR2 SMNVEV come from the germline V gene (reference sequence). The CDR3 consists of 14 residues. In nucleotides, the CDR3 is TGTGCCAGCAGTTTTGCCAGCCAAGGCGCTGAAGCTTTCTTT. Translation: CASSFASQGAEAFF.

The chain has TRBV9 and TRBJ2-5, with D perhaps being TRBD1 or TRBD2 (5 bases each). The CDR3 spans 14 residues. Germline CDR1 reads SGDLS; CDR2 reads YYNGEE. V lost 0 bases, J lost 5 bases, and 11 bases lay in between. The CDR3 protein is CASSVDGASETQYF. The CDR3 DNA reads as TGTGCCAGCAGCGTAGACGGGGCATCTGAGACCCAGTACTTC.

The rearrangement uses TRBV27 and TRBJ1-3; no clear D. The CDR3 is 14 residues long. The germline V gene encodes CDR1 MNHEY and CDR2 SMNVEV (reference sequence). Trimming stripped 0 bases from V and 4 bases from J, with 7 bases between. As DNA, the CDR3 is TGTGCCAGCAGTTTATCCGGCCGAGGAAACACCATATATTTT. It encodes CASSLSGRGNTIYF.

Regarding this clone: Distinct nucleotide sequences in the sample also encode this CDR3. This sequence joins TRBV7-2 and TRBJ2-7, with TRBD2 matching 8 bases. CDR1 and CDR2 from the germline V gene are SGHTA and FQGNSA. This CDR3 has 15 residues. Unmatched junction bases numbered 2, after V lost 1 base and J lost 0 bases. CDR3 loop: CASSLGAGGSYEQYF. The CDR3 nucleotides are TGTGCCAGCAGCTTAGGCGCGGGAGGCTCCTACGAGCAGTACTTC.

This chain uses TRBV19 with TRBJ1-5, with 7 bases aligning to TRBD1. V was pared by 1 base and J by 4 bases, with 4 bases of the junction left unmatched. The CDR3 is 15 residues long. CDR1 is LNHDA and CDR2 is SQIVND in the germline V gene (reference sequence). This CDR3 reads CASSIGDSQNQPQHF. Here the CDR3 DNA reads TGTGCCAGTAGTATAGGGGACAGCCAAAATCAGCCCCAGCATTTT.

The chain uses TRBV27 and TRBJ1-1; D call uncertain. The CDR3 is made up of 17 amino acids. With 6 bases removed from V and 1 base from J, the gap between germline ends came to 21 bases. Per germline, CDR1 MNHEY and CDR2 SMNVEV (reference sequence). This chain's CDR3 is CASSWATRSPANTEAFF. CDR3 nucleotides: TGTGCCAGCAGCTGGGCTACAAGGAGTCCGGCGAACACTGAAGCTTTCTTT.

The V call is TRBV7-9, the J call TRBJ2-7; 10 positions match TRBD1. There are 16 residues in the CDR3. The V and J ends lost 1 base and 4 bases, in that order; junction bases with no gene match: 7. Germline CDR1 reads SEHNR; CDR2 reads FQNEAQ (reference sequence). The CDR3 DNA follows: TGTGCCAGCAGCTTAGTAGCCGGGACAGGGGTGTACGAGCAGTACTTC. The encoded protein is CASSLVAGTGVYEQYF. Supplemented by reference TRBV7-9 and TRBJ2-7, the full variable domain reads DTGVSQNPRHKITKRGQNVTFRCDPISEHNRLYWYRQTLGQGPEFLTYFQNEAQLEKSRLLSDRFSAERPKGSFSTLEIQRTEQGDSAMYLCASSLVAGTGVYEQYFGPGTRLTVT.

This clone was found once. The CDR3 nucleotides read TGTGCCACCATAGGTAGCGGGAGGCCAGGGGCTACGCAGTATTTT. As protein: CATIGSGRPGATQYF. V is TRBV5-4 and J is TRBJ2-3, with 10 bases aligning to TRBD2. The CDR3 loop spans 15 amino acids. The V segment lost 9 bases and the J segment 8 bases; nucleotides outside the gene matches: 15. The V gene's germline CDR1 is SGHNT and CDR2 YYREEE (reference sequence).

This chain links TRBV9 with TRBJ2-3; 10 bases are shared with TRBD2. CDR3 length: 16 amino acids. Unmatched junction bases numbered 9, after V lost 4 bases and J lost 4 bases. The germline CDR1 and CDR2 sequences are SGDLS and YYNGEE. In nucleotides, the CDR3 is TGTGCCAGCAGCATATCTAGCGGGAGTCTCCCAGATACGCAGTATTTT. It codes for CASSISSGSLPDTQYF.

The genes are TRBV27 and TRBJ2-5; no clear D. The V gene lost 6 bases and the J gene lost 1 base, with 12 bases spanning the gap. From germline, CDR1 is MNHEY and CDR2 SMNVEV (reference sequence). The length of the CDR3 is 14 residues. This CDR3 is CASRPNLPQETQYF. CDR3 coding DNA: TGTGCCAGCAGACCCAATCTCCCCCAAGAGACCCAGTACTTC.

The chain uses TRBV27 and TRBJ1-2; D ambiguous. The ends were cut back, 10 bases at V and 5 bases at J, with 14 bases in the middle. There are 12 residues in the CDR3. CDR1 MNHEY and CDR2 SMNVEV come from the germline V gene (reference sequence). The CDR3 loop is CATSTRKYGYTF. DNA of the CDR3: TGTGCCACGTCGACCAGGAAATATGGCTACACCTTC.

The chain couples TRBV28 to TRBJ1-2; possible D gene TRBD1, 6 bases. Germline lookup yields CDR1 MDHEN and CDR2 SYDVKM. V gave up 9 bases and J gave up 4 bases, with 24 bases separating them. The CDR3 loop spans 16 amino acids. CDR3 loop: CASWETGTPSGYGYTF. The CDR3 nucleotides are TGTGCCAGTTGGGAGACAGGTACCCCGAGCGGCTATGGCTACACCTTC.

In the case of this clone: A read error may account for a junction end that differs from germline. This sequence joins TRBV5-4 and TRBJ2-7, with D possibly matching TRBD2 (7 bases). The CDR3 covers 13 residues. Germline V gene sequence: CDR1 SGHNT, CDR2 YYREEE (reference sequence). CDR3 residues: CASTLGGGAEQYF. CDR3 nucleotide sequence: TGTGCCAGCACCTTGGGAGGGGGTGCCGAGCAGTACTTC.

The chain joins TRBV28 to TRBJ1-2; no reliable D call. Germline CDR1 MDHEN, CDR2 SYDVKM. The CDR3 is 12 amino acids. V gave up 7 bases and J gave up 8 bases, with 14 bases separating them. CDR3 DNA sequence: TGTGCCAGCACCCCAAGTATGAGAGGCTACACCTTC. This sequence encodes CASTPSMRGYTF.

The chain employs TRBV25-1 and TRBJ2-3, with D uncertain. The CDR3 covers 14 residues. Germline V gene data show CDR1 as MGHDK and CDR2 as SYGVNS. V lost 4 bases and J lost 4, with 12 bases in between. CDR3 coding DNA: TGTGCCAGCAGTGCCCCGACGGTCGCAGATACGCAGTATTTT. It yields the protein CASSAPTVADTQYF.

The J gene is TRBJ1-5, the V gene TRBV7-9, with a tentative D call TRBD1 (6 bases). Germline values: CDR1 SEHNR, CDR2 FQNEAQ (reference sequence). V gave up 7 bases and J gave up 6 bases, with 16 bases separating them. The CDR3 length is 14 residues. In DNA, the CDR3 is TGTGCCAGCAATCGCCAAGGGGGGGCTCAGCCCCAGCATTTT. It yields the protein CASNRQGGAQPQHF. The full variable domain, rest sourced from reference TRBV7-9 and TRBJ1-5, is DTGVSQNPRHKITKRGQNVTFRCDPISEHNRLYWYRQTLGQGPEFLTYFQNEAQLEKSRLLSDRFSAERPKGSFSTLEIQRTEQGDSAMYLCASNRQGGAQPQHFGDGTRLSIL.